The rows below give T cell receptor beta chains drawn from one sample of a study of CD8+ T cells in alopecia areata. Using immunoSEQ multiplex PCR, the repertoire was profiled, and TCRdb retains in-frame clones only, with some absent. This sample yields 60,000 to 85,000 clones, of which approximately 28% are seen a single time; just under 15% belongs to the top ten. The material was CD8+ T cells sorted from blood, obtained at week 4, from a patient treated with tofacitinib. These TCRs come from a human donor with alopecia areata. The CDR3 runs from the conserved cysteine through the conserved F or W. Each record gives: J gene, V gene, clone size, D gene, CDR3 protein, CDR3 DNA. The D gene is left open where the match is weak. Clone sizes are given selectively: once, few, many, or a class where the clone is expanded.

>TRBJ2-2|TRBV29-1|-|TRBD1
CSTYRGQTGELFF
TGCAGCACTTACAGGGGGCAGACCGGGGAGCTGTTTTTT
>TRBJ2-1|TRBV13|few|TRBD2
CASSLGFDGEGPEQFF
TGTGCCAGCAGCTTAGGGTTCGACGGGGAGGGGCCTGAGCAGTTCTTC
>TRBJ2-2|TRBV5-1|few|-
CASSLLPGAAGTGELFF
TGCGCCAGCAGCTTGCTCCCAGGGGCAGCGGGGACCGGGGAGCTGTTTTTT
>TRBJ2-7|TRBV7-9|-|-
CASGQAYEQYF
TGTGCCAGCGGCCAAGCCTACGAGCAGTACTTC
>TRBJ1-1|TRBV5-6|few|TRBD1
CASRRDRRNTEAFF
TGTGCCAGCAGAAGGGACAGGAGAAACACTGAAGCTTTCTTT
>TRBJ2-7|TRBV28|-|-
CASSLTQAYEQYF
TGTGCCAGCAGCCTGACGCAAGCCTACGAGCAGTACTTC
>TRBJ1-2|TRBV29-1|-|-
CSVEPAGDGYTF
TGCAGCGTTGAACCAGCGGGGGATGGCTACACCTTC
>TRBJ2-3|TRBV5-6|once|-
CASSPRGAGQYF
TGCGCCAGCAGTCCCAGGGGCGCGGGGCAGTATTTT
>TRBJ2-1|TRBV9|many|-
CASSVDRKSVSYNEQFF
TGTGCCAGCAGCGTAGATCGTAAGTCGGTTTCCTACAATGAGCAGTTCTTC
>TRBJ2-1|TRBV9|-|TRBD2
CASSVALAGGNEQFF
TGTGCCAGCAGCGTAGCGCTAGCGGGAGGTAATGAGCAGTTCTTC
>TRBJ1-5|TRBV7-3|-|-
CASSPGGNQPQHF
TGTGCCAGCAGCCCCGGGGGCAATCAGCCCCAGCATTTT
>TRBJ2-5|TRBV30|-|-
CAWSGLEAEQETQYF
TGTGCCTGGAGCGGCCTTGAGGCTGAACAAGAGACCCAGTACTTC
>TRBJ2-1|TRBV29-1|few|-
CSVVAVEGAYNEQFF
TGCAGCGTTGTTGCTGTGGAGGGGGCCTACAATGAGCAGTTCTTC
>TRBJ2-1|TRBV6-4|few|-
CASSWGSSYNEQFF
TGTGCCAGCAGTTGGGGATCCTCCTACAATGAGCAGTTCTTC
>TRBJ1-1|TRBV30|-|-
CAWSVPGRQNTEAFF
TGTGCCTGGAGTGTACCTGGGCGGCAGAACACTGAAGCTTTCTTT
>TRBJ2-7|TRBV2|few|-
CASSFASSYEQYF
TGTGCCAGCAGTTTTGCCAGCTCCTACGAGCAGTACTTC
>TRBJ1-1|TRBV7-6|-|-
CASTDGGDTEAFF
TGTGCCAGCACTGACGGAGGGGACACTGAAGCTTTCTTT
>TRBJ2-1|TRBV27|-|-
CASSSPSHRDEQFF
TGTGCCAGCAGTAGTCCTAGCCACCGCGATGAGCAGTTCTTC
>TRBJ2-1|TRBV29-1|few|-
CSVEGLTGSYNEQFF
TGCAGCGTTGAAGGCCTCACGGGGTCCTACAATGAGCAGTTCTTC
>TRBJ2-6|TRBV6-5|few|-
CASRSGLSGANVLTF
TGTGCCAGCCGTAGCGGCCTCTCTGGGGCCAACGTCCTGACTTTC
>TRBJ2-5|TRBV25-1|few|TRBD2
CASGGEVETQYF
TGTGCCAGTGGGGGGGAGGTAGAGACCCAGTACTTC
>TRBJ2-5|TRBV29-1|few|TRBD1
CSVEGSGQGPGVETQYF
TGCAGCGTTGAAGGTTCGGGACAGGGACCCGGGGTGGAGACCCAGTACTTC
>TRBJ2-7|TRBV29-1|-|TRBD2
CSVVGGSYEQYF
TGCAGCGTTGTGGGCGGGAGCTACGAGCAGTACTTC
>TRBJ2-7|TRBV27|many|-
CAVERGSEQYF
TGTGCCGTCGAGAGGGGGAGCGAGCAGTACTTC
>TRBJ2-6|TRBV29-1|-|-
CSVEGGAGANVLTF
TGCAGCGTTGAGGGAGGAGCTGGGGCCAACGTCCTGACTTTC
>TRBJ1-3|TRBV9|-|-
CASSLGQGTNTIYF
TGTGCCAGCAGCCTGGGGCAGGGTACGAACACCATATATTTT
>TRBJ2-7|TRBV4-1|few|-
CASSQEGSSYEQYF
TGCGCCAGCAGCCAAGAGGGGAGCTCCTACGAGCAGTACTTC